This T cell receptor (beta chain) came from a study of T cell repertoires in cytomegalovirus infection. Turning to the study itself: Evidence of both CMV infection and a matching HLA type came from public TCR beta signatures. Study-wide results and limits: Totalled public TCR beta family frequency picked out people who carried CMV plus the relevant HLA. The ex vivo response was dominated by HLA-C-restricted CMV-specific TCR beta clonotypes.

As to this clonotype: The antigen remains unidentified.

TCRdb fed the reads into MiXCR, producing one record per CDR3 protein. The sample has some 250,000 distinct CDR3 sequences, 9.1% seen once. The sequencing sample was made of PBMCs. The sequence was collected from a human donor in good health (CMV status not recorded). Some clones in this sample may be carry-over from other donors' samples.

The CDR3 nucleotides read TGCAGCGTTGACACCACAGATACGCAGTATTTT. Translated: CSVDTTDTQYF. The V call is TRBV29-1, the J call TRBJ2-3; no reliable D call. The CDR3 contains 11 residues. CDR1 is SQVTM, CDR2 ANQGSEA, per germline. V lost 3 bases and J lost 2, with 3 bases in between.